This T cell receptor beta chain was identified during a study of vaccination and CD4 T cells after COVID-19 (dated by TCRdb to between 2022 and 2023). Background on the whole study: The convalescent cohort included six males and four females, with two Hispanic individuals, seven Caucasians, two Asians and one multiracial person. Two doses of either the Pfizer-BioNTech BNT162b2 vaccine (n=8) or the Moderna mRNA-1273 vaccine (n=2) were administered to participants. Post-COVID blood samples were collected from convalescent patients a median of approximately 100 days after diagnosis, with a range of about 30 to 161 days. Post-vaccine blood samples were taken a median of around 77 days after the second vaccine dose, with a range of about 12 to 250 days. Overlapping spike peptide pools from SARS-CoV-2 and from the common cold coronaviruses HCoV-NL63, HCoV-OC43 and HCoV-229E were used as culture stimuli. Control cultures received a CEFX viral epitope pool as the positive control, an HIV-1 Nef peptide pool as the negative control, or no peptide. The spike-specific CD4+ TCR repertoire was compared before and after mRNA vaccination in approximately 9 COVID-19 convalescent patients and a handful of infection-naive healthy vaccine recipients. In an earlier paper using these donors, memory CD4+ T cell crossreactivity between SARS-CoV-2 and common cold coronavirus spike proteins was assessed at the TCR clonotype level. Results and caveats for the whole study, not just this receptor: The number of convalescent patients in the study was relatively small, and the study did not examine early timepoints following natural infection. Nearly all vaccine-specific clones in convalescent patients (304 of 307) were mono-reactive for SARS-CoV-2 spike rather than cross-reactive with common cold coronaviruses. In convalescent patients, a median roughly 85% of post-vaccine SARS-CoV-2-reactive clones were detected only after vaccination, suggesting vaccine-specific priming. The median count of SARS-CoV-2-reactive clonotypes went up from roughly 21 after infection to a few dozen after vaccination, although the change was not significant.

Per the publication, the treatment or condition label means: roughly 10-day PBMC culture with coronavirus spike peptide pools or control peptides (ViraFEST assay). CD4+ T cells from unexposed donors were collected before the COVID-19 pandemic (2011-2018). To expand antigen-specific T cells with peptide pools and then pick out the expanded clonotypes through TCR sequencing, the study relied on the ViraFEST assay. Over 1.5 million PBMCs per well were cultured in IMDM with approximately 5.5% human AB serum and approximately 10 IU/ml IL-2, plus 10 ug/ml peptide pools. On days 3 and 7, half of the culture medium was replaced with fresh IL-2-containing medium. After 10 days of culture, CD4+ T cells were isolated by negative selection using the EasySep CD4+ T cell isolation kit. As cell numbers permitted, CD4+ T cells from unexposed donors were tested for reactivity to SARS-CoV-2 S and N and to four common cold coronavirus spike pools. Ficoll-Paque Plus gradient centrifugation was used to isolate PBMCs from whole blood, and the isolated PBMCs were then either used fresh or cryopreserved at -140C. In general, triplicate wells were set up for every culture condition. Leukapheresis product for the unexposed donors was purchased commercially.

To prepare the library, PCR was applied. TCR sequencing of DNA from cultured CD4+ T cells used the Oncomine TCR Beta short-read assay at the Johns Hopkins FTIC core. The QIAamp micro DNA kit was used to extract genomic DNA from the cultured CD4+ T cells. Oncomine TCR Beta libraries from cultured CD4+ T cells were pooled with unique dual indexes and sequenced on an Illumina iSeq 100. Processing in the source paper ran as follows. Non-productive sequences were removed, and CDR3s that did not start with C, did not end with F or W, or were shorter than 7 amino acids were discarded. The MANAFEST web application identified antigen-specific clonotypes by comparing peptide-stimulated wells against reference wells and other culture wells. An FDR below 0.05, an odds ratio above 5, and a productive frequency above 0.1% in at least two of three replicate wells were required for clones to be considered positive. A clonotype was classed as cross-reactive if the clonotype showed significant expansion both in SARS-CoV-2 spike wells and in at least one common cold coronavirus spike condition. Similarity between CDR3 sequences was evaluated in R version 3.6.1 using Levenshtein distances (stringdist) and unrooted phylogenetic trees (ape). TCRdb reworked the public reads: Q25 trimming with fastp, MiXCR clone assembly, productive beta chains retained. Each CDR3 protein appears once, grouped with its most common genes and DNA. The V and J calls and clone size come from TCRdb's table, not from the authors' own analysis. Here the sample has over 550 distinct CDR3 sequences; roughly 15% occur a single time. Clones ranked in the top ten supply 25% to 35% of the sample.

V is cut by 0 bases and J by 9 bases, and the space between the germline ends is 9 bases. Reading from cysteine to phenylalanine, the CDR3 counts 13 amino acids. Only the CDR3 DNA is retained, 39 bases long and in frame from the first base. The germline V gene (reference sequence) supplies CDR1 GTSNPN and CDR2 SVGIG. Based on its abundance in the sample, this clonotype is medium-sized (0.01 to 0.1%). Its antigen is currently not known. One base away there is no much larger clone; base qualities are not given. The sample taken for sequencing was CD4+ T cells from blood, cultured in vitro. Recombination joined TRBV30 with TRBJ1-6; TRBD1 is possibly the D segment (5 matching bases). The sequence came from a human donor in good health. This receptor carries the CDR3 CAWSVMGPSPLHF. The DNA reads as follows: TGTGCCTGGAGTGTTATGGGACCTTCACCCCTCCACTTT. The reference TRBV30 and TRBJ1-6 proteins fill in what lies around the CDR3, so the full variable domain reads SQTIHQWPATLVQPVGSPLSLECTVEGTSNPNLYWYRQAAGRGLQLLFYSVGIGQISSEVPQNLSASRPQDRQFILSSKKLLLSDSGFYLCAWSVMGPSPLHFGNGTRLTVT.